The sequence of this T cell receptor beta chain was determined in a study of blood T cell repertoires in COVID-19. Whole-study context: The United States, Italy and Spain were the sources of the acute and convalescent COVID-19 samples. The analysed material was cDNA or gDNA that came from T cells, B-cell-depleted T cells, or PBMCs.

Libraries were prepared by immunoSEQ multiplex PCR; TCRdb keeps only in-frame clonotypes and omits some of them. The sample carries some 500,000 clones, roughly 88% recorded once. CDR1 LNHDA and CDR2 SQIVND come from the germline V gene (reference sequence). Losses at the gene ends were 5 bases for V and 2 bases for J; bases not matched to a gene: 6. There are 17 residues in the CDR3. The sample consisted of PBMCs or T cells enriched from blood (not recorded which). The clonotype comes from a woman aged 40 to 49 who had recovered from COVID-19. The V gene is TRBV19, the J gene TRBJ2-1; 13 bases align to TRBD2. In DNA, the CDR3 is TGTGCCAGTAGTCCCTGGACTAGCGGGAGTACCTACAATGAGCAGTTCTTC. Translated: CASSPWTSGSTYNEQFF.